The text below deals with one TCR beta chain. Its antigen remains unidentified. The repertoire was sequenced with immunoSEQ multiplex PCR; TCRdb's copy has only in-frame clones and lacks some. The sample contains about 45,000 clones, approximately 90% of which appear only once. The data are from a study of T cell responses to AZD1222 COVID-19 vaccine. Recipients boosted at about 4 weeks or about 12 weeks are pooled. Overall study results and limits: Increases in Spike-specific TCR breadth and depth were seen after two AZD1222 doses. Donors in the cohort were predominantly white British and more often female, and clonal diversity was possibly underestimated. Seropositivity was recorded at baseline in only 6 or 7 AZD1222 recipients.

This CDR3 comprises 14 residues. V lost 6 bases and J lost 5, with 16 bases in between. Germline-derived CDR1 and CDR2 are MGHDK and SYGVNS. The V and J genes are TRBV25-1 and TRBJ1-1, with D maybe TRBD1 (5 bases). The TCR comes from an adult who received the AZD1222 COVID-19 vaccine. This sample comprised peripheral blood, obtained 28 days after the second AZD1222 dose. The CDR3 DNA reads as TGTGCCAGCAGCCGACAGCGAGTTGGGACTGAAGCTTTCTTT. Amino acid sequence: CASSRQRVGTEAFF.